This T cell receptor beta chain was sequenced during a study of CD8 T cells in ankylosing spondylitis. Study results and caveats: As reported, disease-linked clones showed significant enrichment in matched ankylosing spondylitis synovial fluid.

V was trimmed by 6 bases and J by 5 bases, leaving 23 bases between them. This CDR3 has 16 amino acids. Germline loops: CDR1 SGHRS, CDR2 YFSETQ. The sample holds many counts of this clonotype. What it binds is not known. TCRdb re-called the 5' RACE reads through MiXCR, storing one row per CDR3 protein. The sample lists some 130,000 distinct CDR3 sequences; approximately 15% were seen once. This receptor was identified in a female donor with ankylosing spondylitis or in good health (not recorded which). The V gene is TRBV5-1, the J gene TRBJ2-5; maybe TRBD1 (5 bases). The sequenced material came from blood, either unsorted or a sorted T cell fraction (not recorded which). This CDR3 reads CASNPVEGAMKETQYF. Here the CDR3 DNA reads TGCGCCAGCAACCCCGTCGAAGGGGCTATGAAGGAGACCCAGTACTTC.